This T cell receptor (beta chain) is drawn from a study of neurological immune-mediated disorders. Germline V gives CDR1 SGHRS, CDR2 YFSETQ. The CDR3 sequence is 12 residues long. V shed 7 bases and J shed 3 bases, with 11 bases lying between them. TCRdb independently ran MiXCR on the 5' RACE reads; one entry per CDR3 protein. The data contain some 20,000 distinct CDR3 sequences, 10% of them seen just once; the ten biggest clones take up about 22%. This clonotype is judged medium-sized. J is TRBJ2-7 and V is TRBV5-1; the D is unclear. The origin of this receptor is a woman aged 60 to 75 with HTLV-1-associated myelopathy (HAM/TSP). Sequenced sample: PBMCs. Here the CDR3 DNA reads TGCGCCAGCTCCATGGGGTACTACGAGCAGTACTTC. It is translated as CASSMGYYEQYF.